This T cell receptor (beta chain) came from a study of brain T cells in children with intractable seizures. The table came from immunoSEQ multiplex PCR; TCRdb's copy has only in-frame clones and leaves some out. The table shows tens of thousands of clones, with 85% to 95% occurring only once. The germline gives CDR1 SQVTM, CDR2 ANQGSEA. The ends lost 4 bases at V and 2 bases at J; junction bases unmatched: 4. CDR3 length: 13 residues. Source: peripheral blood, taken at surgery. The TCR was taken from a boy under two years old with tuberous sclerosis and intractable seizures. The chain links TRBV29-1 to TRBJ2-5; 7 nucleotides line up with TRBD2. The CDR3, as DNA: TGCAGCGTTGTACAAGCGGGGCAAGAGACCCAGTACTTC. Its translation: CSVVQAGQETQYF.